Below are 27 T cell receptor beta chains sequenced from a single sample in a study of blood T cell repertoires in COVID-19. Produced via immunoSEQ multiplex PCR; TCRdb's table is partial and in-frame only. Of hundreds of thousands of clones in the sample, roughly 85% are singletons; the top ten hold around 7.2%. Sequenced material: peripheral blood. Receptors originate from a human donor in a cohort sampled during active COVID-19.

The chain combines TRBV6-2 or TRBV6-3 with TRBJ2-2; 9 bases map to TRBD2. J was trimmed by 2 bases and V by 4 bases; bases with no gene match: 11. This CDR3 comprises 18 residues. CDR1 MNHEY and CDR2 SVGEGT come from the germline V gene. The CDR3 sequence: CASSSPRDSGGNTGELFF. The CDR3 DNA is TGTGCCAGCAGTTCCCCGCGTGATAGCGGGGGCAACACCGGGGAGCTGTTTTTT.

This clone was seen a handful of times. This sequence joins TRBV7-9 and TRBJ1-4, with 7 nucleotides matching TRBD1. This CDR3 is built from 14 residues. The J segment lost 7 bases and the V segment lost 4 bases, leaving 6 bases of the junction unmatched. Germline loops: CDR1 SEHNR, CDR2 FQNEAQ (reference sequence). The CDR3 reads CASSSYRGGEKLFF. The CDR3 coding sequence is TGTGCCAGCAGCTCCTACAGGGGCGGTGAAAAACTGTTTTTT. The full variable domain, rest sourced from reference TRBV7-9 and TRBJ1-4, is DTGVSQNPRHKITKRGQNVTFRCDPISEHNRLYWYRQTLGQGPEFLTYFQNEAQLEKSRLLSDRFSAERPKGSFSTLEIQRTEQGDSAMYLCASSSYRGGEKLFFGSGTQLSVL.

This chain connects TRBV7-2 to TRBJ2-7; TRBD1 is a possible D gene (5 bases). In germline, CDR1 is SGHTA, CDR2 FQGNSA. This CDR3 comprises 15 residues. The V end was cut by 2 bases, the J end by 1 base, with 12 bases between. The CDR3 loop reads CASSLIRDLSYEQYF. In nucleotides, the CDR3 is TGTGCCAGCAGCTTAATCAGGGATCTATCCTACGAGCAGTACTTC. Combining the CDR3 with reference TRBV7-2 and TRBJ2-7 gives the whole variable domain GAGVSQSPSNKVTEKGKDVELRCDPISGHTALYWYRQSLGQGLEFLIYFQGNSAPDKSGLPSDRFSAERTGGSVSTLTIQRTQQEDSAVYLCASSLIRDLSYEQYFGPGTRLTVT.

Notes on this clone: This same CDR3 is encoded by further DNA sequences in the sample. CDR3 in DNA: TGTGCCAGCTCCCCAGGGGAGGGACAGCCCCAGCATTTT. Its protein is CASSPGEGQPQHF. The genes are TRBV18 and TRBJ1-5; D is perhaps TRBD1 (6 bases). Germline loops: CDR1 KGHSH, CDR2 LQKENI. The CDR3 is 13 amino acids. Trimming removed 6 bases from V and 7 bases from J, with 13 bases in between. Based on the CDR3 plus reference TRBV18 and TRBJ1-5, the full variable domain is NAGVMQNPRHLVRRRGQEARLRCSPMKGHSHVYWYRQLPEEGLKFMVYLQKENIIDESGMPKERFSAEFPKEGPSILRIQQVVRGDSAAYFCASSPGEGQPQHFGDGTRLSIL.

CDR3 loop: CASSKWGHRGVVQPQHF. CDR3 bases: TGTGCCAGCAGCAAATGGGGGCACCGAGGGGTAGTTCAGCCCCAGCATTTT. The gene calls are TRBV21-1 and TRBJ1-5; the listed D gene, TRBD1, was not tested against the DNA. TRBV21-1 corresponds to a pseudogene. CDR3 length equals 17 residues.

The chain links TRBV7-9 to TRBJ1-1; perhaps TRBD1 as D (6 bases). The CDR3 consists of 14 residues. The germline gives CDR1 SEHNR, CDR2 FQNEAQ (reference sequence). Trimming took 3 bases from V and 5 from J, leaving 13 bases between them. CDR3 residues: CASSFGLGGTEAFF. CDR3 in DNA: TGTGCCAGCAGCTTTGGGCTAGGGGGTACTGAAGCTTTCTTT.

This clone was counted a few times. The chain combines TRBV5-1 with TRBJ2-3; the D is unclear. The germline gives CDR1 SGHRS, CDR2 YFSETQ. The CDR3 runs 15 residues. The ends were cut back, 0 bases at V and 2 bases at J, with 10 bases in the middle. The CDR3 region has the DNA TGCGCCAGCAGCTTGGGAGGAGTGTTCACAGATACGCAGTATTTT. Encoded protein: CASSLGGVFTDTQYF.

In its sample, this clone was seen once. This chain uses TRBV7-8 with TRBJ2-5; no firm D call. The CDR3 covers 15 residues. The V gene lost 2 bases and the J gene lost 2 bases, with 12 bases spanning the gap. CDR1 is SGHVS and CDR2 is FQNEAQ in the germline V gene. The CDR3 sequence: CASSLIARPQETQYF. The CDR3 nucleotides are TGTGCCAGCAGCTTAATCGCGCGGCCTCAAGAGACCCAGTACTTC.

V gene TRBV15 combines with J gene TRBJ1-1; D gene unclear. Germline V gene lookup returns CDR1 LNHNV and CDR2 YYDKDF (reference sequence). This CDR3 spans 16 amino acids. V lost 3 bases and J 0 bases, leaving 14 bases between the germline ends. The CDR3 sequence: CATSRRRDTMNTEAFF. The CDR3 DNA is TGTGCCACCAGCAGGAGGCGCGATACCATGAACACTGAAGCTTTCTTT.

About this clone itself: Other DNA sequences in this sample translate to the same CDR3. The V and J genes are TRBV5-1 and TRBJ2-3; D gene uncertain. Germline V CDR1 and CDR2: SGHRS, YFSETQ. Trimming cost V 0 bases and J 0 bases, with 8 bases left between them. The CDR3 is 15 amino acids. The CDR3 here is CASSLAGSSTDTQYF. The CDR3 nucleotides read TGCGCCAGCAGCTTGGCGGGTTCTAGCACAGATACGCAGTATTTT.

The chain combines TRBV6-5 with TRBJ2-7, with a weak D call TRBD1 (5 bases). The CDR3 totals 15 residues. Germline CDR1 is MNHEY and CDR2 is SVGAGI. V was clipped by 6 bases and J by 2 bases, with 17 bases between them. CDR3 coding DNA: TGTGCCAGCAGGGGGTTGGCAGGGATCCCCTACGAGCAGTACTTC. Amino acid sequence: CASRGLAGIPYEQYF.

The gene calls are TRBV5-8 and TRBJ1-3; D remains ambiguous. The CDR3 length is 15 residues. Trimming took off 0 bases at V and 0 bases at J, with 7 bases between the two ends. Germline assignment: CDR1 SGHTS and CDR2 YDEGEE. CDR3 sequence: CASSLEGASGNTIYF. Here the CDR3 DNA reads TGTGCCAGCAGCTTGGAGGGAGCCTCTGGAAACACCATATATTTT.

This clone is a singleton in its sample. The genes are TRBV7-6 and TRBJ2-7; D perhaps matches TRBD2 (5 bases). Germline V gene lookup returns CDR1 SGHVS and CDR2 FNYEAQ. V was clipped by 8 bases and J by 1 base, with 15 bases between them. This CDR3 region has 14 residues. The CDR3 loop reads CASAPLGGSYEQYF. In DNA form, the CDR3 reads TGTGCCAGCGCTCCTTTGGGCGGGTCCTACGAGCAGTACTTC.

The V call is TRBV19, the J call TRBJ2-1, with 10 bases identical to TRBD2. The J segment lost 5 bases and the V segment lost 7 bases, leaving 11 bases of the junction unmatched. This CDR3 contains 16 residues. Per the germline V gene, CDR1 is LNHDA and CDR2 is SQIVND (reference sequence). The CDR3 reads CASTTQGLAPNNEQFF. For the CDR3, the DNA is TGTGCCAGTACAACTCAGGGACTAGCGCCGAACAATGAGCAGTTCTTC.

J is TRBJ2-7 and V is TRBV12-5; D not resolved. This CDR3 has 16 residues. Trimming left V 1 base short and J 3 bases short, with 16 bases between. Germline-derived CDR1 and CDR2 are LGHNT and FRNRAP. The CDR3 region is CASGLATLENIYEQYF. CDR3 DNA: TGTGCTAGTGGTTTGGCGACTCTAGAGAATATCTACGAGCAGTACTTC.

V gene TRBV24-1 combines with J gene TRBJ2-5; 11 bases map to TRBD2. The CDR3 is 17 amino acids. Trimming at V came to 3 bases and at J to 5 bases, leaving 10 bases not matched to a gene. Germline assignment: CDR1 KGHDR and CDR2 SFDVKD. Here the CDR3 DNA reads TGTGCCACCAGTGATGCTATAGCGGGGGGGCTTTTGGAGACCCAGTACTTC. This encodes CATSDAIAGGLLETQYF.

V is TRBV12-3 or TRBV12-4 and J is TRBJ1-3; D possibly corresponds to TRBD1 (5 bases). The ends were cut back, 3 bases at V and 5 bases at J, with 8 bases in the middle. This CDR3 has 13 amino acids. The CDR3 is CASSLTARNTIYF. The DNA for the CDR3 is TGTGCCAGCAGTTTGACAGCCCGAAACACCATATATTTT.

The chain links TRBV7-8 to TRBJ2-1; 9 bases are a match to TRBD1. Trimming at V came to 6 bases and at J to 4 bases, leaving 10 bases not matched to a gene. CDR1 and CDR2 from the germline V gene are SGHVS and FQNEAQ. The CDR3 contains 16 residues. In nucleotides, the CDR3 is TGTGCCAGCAGGAAGGCCCCGGACAGGGGTTACAATGAGCAGTTCTTC. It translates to CASRKAPDRGYNEQFF.

The CDR3 DNA follows: TGTGCCAGCAGCCCGGAGGGCAATCAGCCCCAGCATTTT. Translating it yields CASSPEGNQPQHF. The chain uses TRBV6-4 and TRBJ1-5; D gene ambiguous. The V end lost 6 bases, the J end lost 2 bases, and 8 bases lay between the germline ends. The CDR3 extends over 13 amino acids. Per the germline V gene, CDR1 is MRHNA and CDR2 is SNTAGT.

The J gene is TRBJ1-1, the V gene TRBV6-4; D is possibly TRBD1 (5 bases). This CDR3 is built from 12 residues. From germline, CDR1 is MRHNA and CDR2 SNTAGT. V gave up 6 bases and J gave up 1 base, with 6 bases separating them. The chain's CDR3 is CASRQGNTEAFF. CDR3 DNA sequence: TGTGCCAGCAGGCAGGGGAACACTGAAGCTTTCTTT.

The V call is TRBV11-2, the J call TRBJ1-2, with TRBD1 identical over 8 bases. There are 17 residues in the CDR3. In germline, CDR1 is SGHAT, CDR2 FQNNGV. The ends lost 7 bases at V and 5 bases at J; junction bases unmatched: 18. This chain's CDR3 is CASTMTGVYPLRYGYTF. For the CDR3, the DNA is TGTGCCAGCACCATGACAGGGGTCTACCCTCTGAGGTATGGCTACACCTTC.

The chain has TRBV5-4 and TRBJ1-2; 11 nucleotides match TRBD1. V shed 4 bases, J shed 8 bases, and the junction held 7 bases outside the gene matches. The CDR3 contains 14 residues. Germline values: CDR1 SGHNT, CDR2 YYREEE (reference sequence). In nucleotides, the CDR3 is TGTGCCAGCAGCGCGGACAGGGGGCTTAAGGGCTACACCTTC. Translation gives CASSADRGLKGYTF.

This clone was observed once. CDR3: CASSSNQGARQYF. As DNA, the CDR3 is TGTGCCAGCAGCTCCAATCAGGGGGCGAGGCAGTACTTC. J is TRBJ2-7 and V is TRBV11-2, with TRBD1 identical over 8 bases. The ends lost 4 bases at V and 9 bases at J; junction bases unmatched: 8. Germline V lookup: CDR1 SGHAT, CDR2 FQNNGV. CDR3 length: 13 amino acids. The full variable domain, with the rest looked up from reference TRBV11-2 and TRBJ2-7, is EAGVAQSPRYKIIEKRQSVAFWCNPISGHATLYWYQQILGQGPKLLIQFQNNGVVDDSQLPKDRFSAERLKGVDSTLKIQPAKLEDSAVYLCASSSNQGARQYFGPGTRLTVT.

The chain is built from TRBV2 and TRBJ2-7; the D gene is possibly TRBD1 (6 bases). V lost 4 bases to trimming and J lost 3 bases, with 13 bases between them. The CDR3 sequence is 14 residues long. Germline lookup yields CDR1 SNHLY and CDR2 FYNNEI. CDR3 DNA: TGTGCCAGCAGTGTTAAGCAGGGGATCTACGAGCAGTACTTC. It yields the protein CASSVKQGIYEQYF.

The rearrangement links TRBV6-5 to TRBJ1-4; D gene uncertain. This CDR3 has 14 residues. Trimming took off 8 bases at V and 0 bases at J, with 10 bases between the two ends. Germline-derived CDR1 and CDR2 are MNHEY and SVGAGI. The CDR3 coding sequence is TGTGCCAGCCGGAGGAGTGCAACTAATGAAAAACTGTTTTTT. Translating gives CASRRSATNEKLFF.

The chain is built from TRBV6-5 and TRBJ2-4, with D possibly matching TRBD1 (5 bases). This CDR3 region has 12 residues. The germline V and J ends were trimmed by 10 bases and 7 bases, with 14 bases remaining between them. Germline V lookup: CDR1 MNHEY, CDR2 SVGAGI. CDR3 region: CATEDIGNIQYF. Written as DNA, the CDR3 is TGTGCCACCGAGGACATAGGGAACATTCAGTACTTC.

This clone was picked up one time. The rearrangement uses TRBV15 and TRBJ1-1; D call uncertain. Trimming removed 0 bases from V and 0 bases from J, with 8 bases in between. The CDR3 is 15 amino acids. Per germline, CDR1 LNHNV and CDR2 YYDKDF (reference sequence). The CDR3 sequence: CATSRDRELNTEAFF. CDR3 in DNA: TGTGCCACCAGCAGAGATAGGGAGTTGAACACTGAAGCTTTCTTT.